The 5 T cell receptor beta chains presented below share a single source sample, sequenced in a study of cytomegalovirus exposure and HLA in healthy donors. PCR used 60 Vbeta primers and 13 Jbeta primers. Generated by immunoSEQ multiplex PCR, the TCRdb table keeps only in-frame clones and is missing some. The sample shows roughly 120,000 clones, 75% to 85% of them seen only once. What was sequenced was PBMCs. The source is a man aged 50 or older in good health and CMV-seronegative.

The CDR3 spells CASSLVSQETQYF. Here the CDR3 DNA reads TGTGCCAGCAGCTTAGTCAGCCAAGAGACCCAGTACTTC. The chain combines TRBV11-2 with TRBJ2-5; no clear D. The CDR3 is 13 amino acids. In germline, CDR1 is SGHAT, CDR2 FQNNGV. V lost 1 base, J lost 1 base, and 4 bases lay in between.

The gene calls are TRBV11-1 and TRBJ2-5, with 9 bases fitting TRBD1. Germline V gene lookup returns CDR1 SGHAT and CDR2 FQDESV (reference sequence). This CDR3 is 15 amino acids long. The junction had 9 bases not matched to a gene; V was cut back by 5 bases and J by 5 bases. The CDR3: CASSPWTGADETQYF. DNA for the CDR3: TGTGCCAGCAGCCCCTGGACAGGGGCCGATGAGACCCAGTACTTC.

The chain recombines TRBV6-5 with TRBJ2-5, with D possibly matching TRBD2 (5 bases). This CDR3 region has 14 residues. Germline values: CDR1 MNHEY, CDR2 SVGAGI. The V gene lost 0 bases and the J gene lost 1 base, with 6 bases spanning the gap. The CDR3 DNA is TGTGCCAGCAGTTACTCCCGGGGCCAAGAGACCCAGTACTTC. It yields the protein CASSYSRGQETQYF.

The CDR3: CASSPGTLNEKLFF. CDR3 nucleotide sequence: TGTGCCAGCAGCCCAGGGACACTTAATGAAAAACTGTTTTTT. The chain carries TRBV9 and TRBJ1-4, with a possible D match to TRBD1 (6 bases). The CDR3 is 14 amino acids. Germline V gene lookup returns CDR1 SGDLS and CDR2 YYNGEE. V was clipped by 4 bases and J by 4 bases, with 11 bases between them.

This clone was seen a few times. The V and J genes are TRBV30 and TRBJ1-3, with a weak D call TRBD1 (5 bases). Germline lookup yields CDR1 GTSNPN and CDR2 SVGIG (reference sequence). V lost 2 bases and J lost 2, with 10 bases in between. The CDR3 length is 14 residues. This CDR3 reads CAWSTGGAGNTIYF. DNA for the CDR3: TGTGCCTGGAGTACGGGGGGGGCTGGAAACACCATATATTTT.